The entry below describes one TCR beta chain. This entry belongs to a study of shared clonotypes between healthy human individuals. Assay used: immunoSEQ multiplex PCR; TCRdb lists only in-frame clones, some missing. In the table there are 500,000 to 650,000 clones, around 78% of which are singletons. The CDR3 loop spans 16 amino acids. The V gene end was trimmed by 3 bases and the J gene end by 5 bases; junction bases not matched to a gene: 8. Germline V CDR1 and CDR2: MDHEN, SYDVKM. The sample taken for sequencing was PBMCs. The source is a woman in her 40s in good health. Some clones in this sample may be carry-over from other donors' samples. The V call is TRBV28, the J call TRBJ2-7; 12 nucleotides align to TRBD2. CDR3 residues: CASSFGPSGRAHEQYF. In nucleotides, the CDR3 is TGTGCCAGCAGTTTCGGTCCTAGCGGGAGGGCCCACGAGCAGTACTTC.